This TCR beta chain was identified in a study of Siglec-9 on CD8 T cells in melanoma (dated by TCRdb to 2018 to 2020). The study in broad terms: In this study, researchers looked at how Siglec-9 is expressed on CD8+ T cells and what Siglec-9 does to regulate T cells within the melanoma tumor microenvironment.

With regard to this clone: The antigen this receptor binds is unknown. No much larger clonotype is one base removed from it; base qualities were not supplied.

The CDR1 and CDR2 encoded by the germline V gene are MRHNA and SNTAGT. The trim is 2 bases for V and 7 bases for J, with a gap of 6 bases between the germline ends. The CDR3 runs 12 amino acids, cysteine and phenylalanine included. Only the CDR3 region is kept as DNA, spanning 36 bases read in frame from base 1. The library was produced with the immunoSEQ multiplex PCR assay. What TCRdb holds here is the immuneACCESS table cut down to in-frame rearrangements. Part of the clones is not present; checked against another copy, under half of the missing clones reflect an unresolved V gene, and the others are unexplained. The sample contains some 37,000 clones, approximately 83% of them found a single time. More than 1.5% of the sample is in the top ten clones. On the study overall, not on this receptor specifically: According to the report, an effector memory CD8+ T-cell subset that seemed to build up inside melanoma tumors was both marked and regulated by Siglec-9.

This clonotype was sampled from a human donor in good health. Sequenced: Siglec-9- CD8+ T cells sorted from blood. The sample's cell subset or site, from its label and the paper: CD8 T cells lacking Siglec-9. The chain uses TRBV6-4 and TRBJ2-1; D gene: possibly TRBD2, on 5 matching bases. The CDR3 region reads CASSDGENEQFF. Read as DNA, the sequence is TGTGCCAGCAGTGACGGGGAGAATGAGCAGTTCTTC.